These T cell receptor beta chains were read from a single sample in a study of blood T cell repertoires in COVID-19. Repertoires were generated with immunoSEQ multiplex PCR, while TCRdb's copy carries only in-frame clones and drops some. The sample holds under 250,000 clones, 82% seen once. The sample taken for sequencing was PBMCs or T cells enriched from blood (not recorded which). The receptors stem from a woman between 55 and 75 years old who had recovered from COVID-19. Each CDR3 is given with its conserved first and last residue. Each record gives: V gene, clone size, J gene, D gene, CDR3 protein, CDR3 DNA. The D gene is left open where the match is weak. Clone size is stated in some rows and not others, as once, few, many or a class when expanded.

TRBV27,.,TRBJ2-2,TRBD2,CASSSPGREHTGELFF,TGTGCCAGCAGTTCCCCTGGGCGGGAGCACACCGGGGAGCTGTTTTTT
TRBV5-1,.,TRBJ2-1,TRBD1,CASSSQGVEQFF,TGCGCCAGCAGCTCGCAGGGGGTCGAACAGTTCTTC
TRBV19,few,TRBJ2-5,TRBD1,CASNPSGTGGETQYF,TGTGCCAGTAATCCTTCCGGGACAGGGGGGGAGACCCAGTACTTC
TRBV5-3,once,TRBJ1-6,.,CARSLLENTLHF,TGTGCCAGAAGCTTGTTAGAAAATACCCTCCACTTT
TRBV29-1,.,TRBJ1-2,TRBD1,CSVAPTGNYGYTF,TGCAGCGTTGCCCCGACAGGGAACTATGGCTACACCTTC
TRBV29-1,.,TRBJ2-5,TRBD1,CSAHRTGSQETQYF,TGCAGCGCACACCGGACAGGGTCCCAAGAGACCCAGTACTTC
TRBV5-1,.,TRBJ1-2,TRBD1,CASSLALDRGYGYTF,TGCGCCAGCAGCTTGGCCTTAGACAGGGGTTATGGCTACACCTTC
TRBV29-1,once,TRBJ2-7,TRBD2,CSVEWTSGTYEQYF,TGCAGCGTTGAGTGGACTAGCGGAACCTACGAGCAGTACTTC
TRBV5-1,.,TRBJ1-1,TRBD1,CASSPDRGSTEAFF,TGCGCCAGCAGCCCGGACAGGGGTTCGACTGAAGCTTTCTTT
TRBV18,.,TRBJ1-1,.,CASSPRQDVNTEAFF,TGTGCCAGCTCACCTCGACAGGACGTAAACACTGAAGCTTTCTTT
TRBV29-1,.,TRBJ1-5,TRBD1,CSARTGDQPQHF,TGCAGCGCTAGGACAGGGGATCAGCCCCAGCATTTT
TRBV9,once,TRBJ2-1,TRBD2,CASRTSGNSYNEQFF,TGTGCCAGCAGAACTAGCGGGAACTCCTACAATGAGCAGTTCTTC
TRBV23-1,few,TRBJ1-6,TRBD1,CASSYRGDSPLHF,TGCGCCAGCAGTTACAGGGGGGATTCACCCCTCCACTTT
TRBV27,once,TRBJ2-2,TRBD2,CASSLLRSAGAAGELFF,TGTGCCAGCAGTTTATTAAGGAGTGCGGGAGCCGCCGGGGAGCTGTTTTTT
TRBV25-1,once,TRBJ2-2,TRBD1,CASSERQGYTGELFF,TGTGCCAGCAGTGAAAGACAGGGTTACACCGGGGAGCTGTTTTTT
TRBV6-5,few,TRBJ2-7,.,CASWTTGTPYEQYF,TGTGCCAGCTGGACAACCGGGACACCCTACGAGCAGTACTTC
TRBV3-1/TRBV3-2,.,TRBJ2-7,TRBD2,CASSQAQRDSYEQYF,TGTGCCAGCAGCCAAGCCCAGCGGGACTCCTACGAGCAGTACTTC
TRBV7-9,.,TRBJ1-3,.,CASSSLPTANSGNTIYF,TGTGCCAGCAGCTCCCTTCCTACAGCCAACTCTGGAAACACCATATATTTT
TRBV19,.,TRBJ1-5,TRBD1,CASSKETGQPQHF,TGTGCCAGTAGTAAGGAGACAGGGCAGCCCCAGCATTTT
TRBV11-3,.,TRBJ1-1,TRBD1,CASSPDRATEAFF,TGTGCCAGCAGCCCCGACAGGGCCACTGAAGCTTTCTTT
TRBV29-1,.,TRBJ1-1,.,CSVSPRGNTEAFF,TGCAGCGTTTCGCCCCGGGGGAACACTGAAGCTTTCTTT
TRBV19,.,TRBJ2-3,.,CASSILSQGHTDTQYF,TGTGCCAGTAGTATATTGAGCCAGGGTCACACAGATACGCAGTATTTT